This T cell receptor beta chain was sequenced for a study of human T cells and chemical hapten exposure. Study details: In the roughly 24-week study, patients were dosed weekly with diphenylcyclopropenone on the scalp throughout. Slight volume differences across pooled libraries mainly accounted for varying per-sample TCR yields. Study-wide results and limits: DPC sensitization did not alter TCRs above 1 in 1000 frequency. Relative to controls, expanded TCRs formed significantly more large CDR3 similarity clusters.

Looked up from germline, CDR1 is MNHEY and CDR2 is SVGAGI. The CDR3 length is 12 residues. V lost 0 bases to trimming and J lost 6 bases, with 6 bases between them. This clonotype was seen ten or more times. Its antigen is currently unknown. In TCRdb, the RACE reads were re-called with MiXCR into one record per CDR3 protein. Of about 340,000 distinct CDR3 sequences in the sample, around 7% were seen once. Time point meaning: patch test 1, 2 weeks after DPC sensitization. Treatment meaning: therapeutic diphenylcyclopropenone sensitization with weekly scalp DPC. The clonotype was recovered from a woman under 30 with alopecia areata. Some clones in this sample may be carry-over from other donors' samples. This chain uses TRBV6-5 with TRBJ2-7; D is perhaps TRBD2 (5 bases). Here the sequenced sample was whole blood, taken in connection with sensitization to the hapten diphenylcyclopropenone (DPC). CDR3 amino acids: CASSYSGSEQYF. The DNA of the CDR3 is TGTGCCAGCAGTTACTCGGGGAGCGAGCAGTACTTC.